What follows are 14 T cell receptor beta chains derived from one specimen sequenced in a study of T cell responses to AZD1222 COVID-19 vaccine. TCRdb's table, derived via immunoSEQ multiplex PCR, lists solely in-frame clones and lacks some. The table lists about 170,000 clones, roughly 92% of them singletons. The material was peripheral blood, obtained on day 0 of AZD1222 vaccination. Every receptor here comes from an adult in good health.

The genes are TRBV25-1 and TRBJ1-6, with a possible D match to TRBD1 (5 bases). This CDR3 contains 15 residues. The germline V gene encodes CDR1 MGHDK and CDR2 SYGVNS. V was clipped by 4 bases and J by 8 bases, with 15 bases between them. The DNA for the CDR3 is TGTGCCAGCAGTGTGTCGGAGGGGCACTATTCACCCCTCCACTTT. Its protein is CASSVSEGHYSPLHF. The whole variable domain, filled in from reference TRBV25-1 and TRBJ1-6, reads EADIYQTPRYLVIGTGKKITLECSQTMGHDKMYWYQQDPGMELHLIHYSYGVNSTEKGDLSSESTVSRIRTEHFPLTLESARPSHTSQYLCASSVSEGHYSPLHFGNGTRLTVT.

The J gene is TRBJ2-7, the V gene TRBV18; tentative D call: TRBD1 (7 bases). Germline lookup yields CDR1 KGHSH and CDR2 LQKENI. The V gene lost 0 bases and the J gene lost 9 bases, with 27 bases spanning the gap. This CDR3 is 18 amino acids long. The CDR3 loop is CASSPPVSGGSSAKRQYF. CDR3 nucleotide sequence: TGTGCCAGCTCACCACCGGTATCAGGGGGGTCCTCAGCAAAGAGGCAGTACTTC.

This chain joins TRBV7-9 and TRBJ1-2; D uncertain. Germline CDR1 and CDR2: SEHNR and FQNEAQ (reference sequence). This CDR3 comprises 10 residues. The V end was cut by 3 bases, the J end by 12 bases, with 8 bases between. CDR3 region: CASSLFGHTF. In DNA, the CDR3 is TGTGCCAGCAGCTTGTTCGGCCACACCTTC.

This clone was counted once. The chain carries TRBV6-4 and TRBJ1-6; D is undetermined. Trimming left V 6 bases short and J 7 bases short, with 10 bases between. Germline lookup yields CDR1 MRHNA and CDR2 SNTAGT. The CDR3 loop spans 13 amino acids. The CDR3 region is CASREGGNSPLHF. CDR3 nucleotide sequence: TGTGCCAGCAGGGAGGGTGGGAATTCACCCCTCCACTTT.

CDR3 amino acids: CASSSGTITYEQYF. The CDR3 nucleotides read TGTGCCAGCAGCTCCGGGACTATTACCTACGAGCAGTACTTC. The chain is built from TRBV7-8 and TRBJ2-7; 7 nucleotides align to TRBD2. The ends lost 4 bases at V and 2 bases at J; junction bases unmatched: 5. Germline lookup yields CDR1 SGHVS and CDR2 FQNEAQ. The CDR3 sequence is 14 residues long.

The V and J genes are TRBV7-2 and TRBJ2-1; 8 bases align to TRBD2. Looked up from germline, CDR1 is SGHTA and CDR2 is FQGNSA. CDR3 length: 14 amino acids. V shed 1 base and J 6 bases; nucleotides not matched to a gene: 2. CDR3 region: CASSLGTSINEQFF. The CDR3 nucleotides read TGTGCCAGCAGCTTAGGGACTAGCATCAATGAGCAGTTCTTC. The full variable domain, completed using reference TRBV7-2 and TRBJ2-1, is GAGVSQSPSNKVTEKGKDVELRCDPISGHTALYWYRQSLGQGLEFLIYFQGNSAPDKSGLPSDRFSAERTGGSVSTLTIQRTQQEDSAVYLCASSLGTSINEQFFGPGTRLTVL.

This clone came up once. The gene calls are TRBV19 and TRBJ2-3, with 10 nucleotides matching TRBD1. The ends lost 1 base at V and 4 bases at J; junction bases unmatched: 2. Germline CDR1 and CDR2: LNHDA and SQIVND (reference sequence). The CDR3 is made up of 15 amino acids. CDR3 DNA sequence: TGTGCCAGTAGTATAGGACAGGGGGCAGCAGATACGCAGTATTTT. Residues: CASSIGQGAADTQYF.

The chain carries TRBV7-8 and TRBJ1-1; weak D call: TRBD1 (5 bases). The V and J ends lost 6 bases and 2 bases respectively, with 10 bases between them. Germline V gene sequence: CDR1 SGHVS, CDR2 FQNEAQ. The CDR3 runs to 13 residues. In nucleotides, the CDR3 is TGTGCCAGCAGTCAAGGGACCAACACTGAAGCTTTCTTT. This sequence encodes CASSQGTNTEAFF.

V gene TRBV29-1 combines with J gene TRBJ2-5, with D uncertain. Germline loops: CDR1 SQVTM, CDR2 ANQGSEA. The length of the CDR3 is 13 residues. Between the trimmed V and J ends, which lost 2 bases and 3 bases, there was a span of 10 bases. The CDR3 loop reads CSVEWADKETQYF. The CDR3 DNA reads as TGCAGCGTTGAATGGGCCGATAAAGAGACCCAGTACTTC. Based on the CDR3 plus reference TRBV29-1 and TRBJ2-5, the full variable domain is SAVISQKPSRDICQRGTSLTIQCQVDSQVTMMFWYRQQPGQSLTLIATANQGSEATYESGFVIDKFPISRPNLTFSTLTVSNMSPEDSSIYLCSVEWADKETQYFGPGTRLLVL.

This chain connects TRBV4-2 to TRBJ1-2; D is perhaps TRBD1 (5 bases). The germline V gene has CDR1 LGHNA and CDR2 YNFKEQ. V shed 3 bases and J shed 6 bases, with 14 bases lying between them. The CDR3 contains 14 residues. This chain's CDR3 is CASSQAPGGNGYTF. The CDR3 coding sequence is TGTGCCAGCAGCCAGGCCCCGGGGGGAAATGGCTACACCTTC.

J is TRBJ1-2 and V is TRBV12-3 or TRBV12-4; tentative D call: TRBD1 (5 bases). Between the trimmed V and J ends, which lost 10 bases and 4 bases, there was a span of 13 bases. The CDR3 is 12 amino acids. The CDR3 DNA reads as TGTGCCACTTCCAGGGTATCCTATGGCTACACCTTC. Its protein product is CATSRVSYGYTF.

The V gene is TRBV12-3 or TRBV12-4, the J gene TRBJ1-2; 7 bases are shared with TRBD1. V lost 6 bases and J lost 6; bases outside the gene matches: 7. The CDR3 has 13 amino acids. The CDR3 reads CASSPGTENGYTF. The CDR3 nucleotides read TGTGCCAGCAGCCCTGGGACAGAAAATGGCTACACCTTC.

This chain joins TRBV9 and TRBJ1-2; no firm D call. Germline V CDR1 and CDR2: SGDLS, YYNGEE. This CDR3 region has 16 residues. Trimming took off 4 bases at V and 2 bases at J, with 18 bases between the two ends. For the CDR3, the DNA is TGTGCCAGCAGCCCCGGTTGGTCAGGACCAAACTATGGCTACACCTTC. Encoded protein: CASSPGWSGPNYGYTF.

The rearrangement joins TRBV12-5 to TRBJ2-1, with 10 bases that match TRBD2. The CDR3 runs to 16 residues. Germline lookup yields CDR1 LGHNT and CDR2 FRNRAP. V lost 1 base, J lost 5 bases, and 5 bases stayed unmatched. This CDR3 reads CASGLDSGGANNEQFF. CDR3 nucleotides: TGTGCTAGTGGTTTGGACAGCGGGGGGGCAAACAATGAGCAGTTCTTC.